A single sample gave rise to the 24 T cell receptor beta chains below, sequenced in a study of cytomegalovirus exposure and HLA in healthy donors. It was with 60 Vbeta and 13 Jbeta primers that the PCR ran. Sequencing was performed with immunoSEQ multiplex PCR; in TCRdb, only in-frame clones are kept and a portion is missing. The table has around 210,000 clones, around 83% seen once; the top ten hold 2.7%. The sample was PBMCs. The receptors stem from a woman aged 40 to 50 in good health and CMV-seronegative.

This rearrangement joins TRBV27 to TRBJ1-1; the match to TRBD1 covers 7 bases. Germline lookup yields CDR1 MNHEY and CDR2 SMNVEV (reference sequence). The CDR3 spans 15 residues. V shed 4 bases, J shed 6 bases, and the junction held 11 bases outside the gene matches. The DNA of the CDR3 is TGTGCCAGCAGTTCAGACAGGGTCGGTGCGGCTGAAGCTTTCTTT. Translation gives CASSSDRVGAAEAFF.

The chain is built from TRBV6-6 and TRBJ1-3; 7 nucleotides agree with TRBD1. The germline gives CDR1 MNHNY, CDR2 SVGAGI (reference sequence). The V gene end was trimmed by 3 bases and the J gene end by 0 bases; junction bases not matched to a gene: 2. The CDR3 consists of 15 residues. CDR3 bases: TGTGCCAGCAGTTATACAGGGGTCTCTGGAAACACCATATATTTT. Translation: CASSYTGVSGNTIYF.

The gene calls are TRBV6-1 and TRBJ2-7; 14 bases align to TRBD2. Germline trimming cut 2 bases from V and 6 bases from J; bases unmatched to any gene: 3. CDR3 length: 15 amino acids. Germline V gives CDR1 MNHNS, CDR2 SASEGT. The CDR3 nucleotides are TGTGCCAGCAGTGAATTGGGACTAGCGGGAGTCGAGCAGTACTTC. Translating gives CASSELGLAGVEQYF.

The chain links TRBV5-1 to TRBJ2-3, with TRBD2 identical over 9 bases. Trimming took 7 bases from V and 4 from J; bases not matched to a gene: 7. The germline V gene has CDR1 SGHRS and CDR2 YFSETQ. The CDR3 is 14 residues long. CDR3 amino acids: CASHLAGDADTQYF. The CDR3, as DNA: TGCGCCAGCCACTTAGCGGGAGACGCAGATACGCAGTATTTT.

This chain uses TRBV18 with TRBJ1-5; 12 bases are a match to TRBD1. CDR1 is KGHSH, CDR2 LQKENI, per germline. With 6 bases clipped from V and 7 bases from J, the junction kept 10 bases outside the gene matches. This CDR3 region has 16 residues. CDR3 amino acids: CASSLMGQGAWQPQHF. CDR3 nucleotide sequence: TGTGCCAGCTCGCTGATGGGACAGGGGGCATGGCAGCCCCAGCATTTT. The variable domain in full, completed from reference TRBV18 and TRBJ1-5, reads NAGVMQNPRHLVRRRGQEARLRCSPMKGHSHVYWYRQLPEEGLKFMVYLQKENIIDESGMPKERFSAEFPKEGPSILRIQQVVRGDSAAYFCASSLMGQGAWQPQHFGDGTRLSIL.

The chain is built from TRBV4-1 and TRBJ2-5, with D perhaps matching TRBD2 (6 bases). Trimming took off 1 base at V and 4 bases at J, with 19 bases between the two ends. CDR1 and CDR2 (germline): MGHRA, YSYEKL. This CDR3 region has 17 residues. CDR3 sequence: CASSQAAGRGQGETQYF. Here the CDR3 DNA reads TGCGCCAGCAGCCAAGCGGCGGGGAGAGGCCAGGGAGAGACCCAGTACTTC.

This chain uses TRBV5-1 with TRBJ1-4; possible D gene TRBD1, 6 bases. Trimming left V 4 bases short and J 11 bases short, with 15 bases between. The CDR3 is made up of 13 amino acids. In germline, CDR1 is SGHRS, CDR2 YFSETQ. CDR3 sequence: CASSQEQGWKLFF. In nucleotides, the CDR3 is TGCGCCAGCAGCCAGGAACAGGGATGGAAACTGTTTTTT.

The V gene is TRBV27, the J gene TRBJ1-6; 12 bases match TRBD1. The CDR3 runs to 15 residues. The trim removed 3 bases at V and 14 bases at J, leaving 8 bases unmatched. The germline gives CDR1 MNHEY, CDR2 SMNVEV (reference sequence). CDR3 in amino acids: CASSFPGQGALTLHF. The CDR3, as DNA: TGTGCCAGCAGTTTCCCGGGACAGGGGGCCCTTACCCTCCACTTT.

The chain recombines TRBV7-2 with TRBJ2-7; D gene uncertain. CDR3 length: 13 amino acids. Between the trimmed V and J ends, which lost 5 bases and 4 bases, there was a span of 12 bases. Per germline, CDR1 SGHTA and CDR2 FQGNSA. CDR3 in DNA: TGTGCCAGCAGCGTCGAACAGTTTTACGAGCAGTACTTC. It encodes CASSVEQFYEQYF.

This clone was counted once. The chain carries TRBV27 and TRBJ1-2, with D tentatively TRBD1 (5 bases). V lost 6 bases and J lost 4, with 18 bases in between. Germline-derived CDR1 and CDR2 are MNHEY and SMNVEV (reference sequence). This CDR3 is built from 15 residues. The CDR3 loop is CASSPGGTASYGYTF. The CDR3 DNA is TGTGCCAGCAGCCCCGGAGGGACCGCTTCCTATGGCTACACCTTC.

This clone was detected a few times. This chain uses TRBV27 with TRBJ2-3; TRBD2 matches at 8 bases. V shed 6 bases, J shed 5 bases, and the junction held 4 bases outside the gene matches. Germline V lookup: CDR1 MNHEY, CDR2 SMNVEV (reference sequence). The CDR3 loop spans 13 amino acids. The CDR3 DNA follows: TGTGCCAGCAGAATAGCGGGACAAGATACGCAGTATTTT. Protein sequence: CASRIAGQDTQYF.

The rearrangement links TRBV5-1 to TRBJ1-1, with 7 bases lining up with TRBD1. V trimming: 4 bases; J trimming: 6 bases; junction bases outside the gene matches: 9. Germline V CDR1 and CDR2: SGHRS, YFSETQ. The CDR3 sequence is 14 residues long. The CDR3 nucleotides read TGCGCCAGCAGCGCAGCAGGGGGTGTTGCTGAAGCTTTCTTT. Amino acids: CASSAAGGVAEAFF.

Here the CDR3 DNA reads TGTGCCAGCAGTTTATTGGGCAGGAACACTGAAGCTTTCTTT. Its protein is CASSLLGRNTEAFF. The genes are TRBV28 and TRBJ1-1, with D unclear. V lost 1 base to trimming and J lost 1 base, with 7 bases between them. This CDR3 comprises 14 residues. Germline V gene lookup returns CDR1 MDHEN and CDR2 SYDVKM. The full variable domain, with the rest looked up from reference TRBV28 and TRBJ1-1, is DVKVTQSSRYLVKRTGEKVFLECVQDMDHENMFWYRQDPGLGLRLIYFSYDVKMKEKGDIPEGYSVSREKKERFSLILESASTNQTSMYLCASSLLGRNTEAFFGQGTRLTVV.

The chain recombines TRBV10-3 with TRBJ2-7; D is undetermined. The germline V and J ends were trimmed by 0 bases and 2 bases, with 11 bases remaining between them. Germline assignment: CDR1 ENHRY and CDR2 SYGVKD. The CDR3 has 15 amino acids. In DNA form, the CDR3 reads TGTGCCATCAGTGAGTCATGGGCAGAAACCTACGAGCAGTACTTC. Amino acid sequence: CAISESWAETYEQYF.

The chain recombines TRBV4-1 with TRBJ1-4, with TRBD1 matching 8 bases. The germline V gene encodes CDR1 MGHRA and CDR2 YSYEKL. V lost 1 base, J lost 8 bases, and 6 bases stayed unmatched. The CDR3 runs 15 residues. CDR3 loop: CASSQADRGGEKLFF. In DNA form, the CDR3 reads TGCGCCAGCAGCCAAGCCGACAGGGGTGGAGAAAAACTGTTTTTT.

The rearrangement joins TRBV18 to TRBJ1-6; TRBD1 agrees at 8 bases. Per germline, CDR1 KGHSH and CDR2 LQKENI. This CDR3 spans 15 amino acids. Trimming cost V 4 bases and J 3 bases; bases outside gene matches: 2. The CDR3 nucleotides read TGTGCCAGCTCACGTGGGACAGGCTATAATTCACCCCTCCACTTT. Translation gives CASSRGTGYNSPLHF.

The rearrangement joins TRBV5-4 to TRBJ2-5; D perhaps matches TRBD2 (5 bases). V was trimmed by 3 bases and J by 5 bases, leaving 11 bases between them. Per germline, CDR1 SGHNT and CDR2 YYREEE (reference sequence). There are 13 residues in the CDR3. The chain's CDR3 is CASSSGVLETQYF. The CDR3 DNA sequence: TGTGCCAGCAGCTCCGGGGTGTTGGAGACCCAGTACTTC. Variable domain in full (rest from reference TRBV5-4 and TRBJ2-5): ETGVTQSPTHLIKTRGQQVTLRCSSQSGHNTVSWYQQALGQGPQFIFQYYREEENGRGNFPPRFSGLQFPNYSSELNVNALELDDSALYLCASSSGVLETQYFGPGTRLLVL.

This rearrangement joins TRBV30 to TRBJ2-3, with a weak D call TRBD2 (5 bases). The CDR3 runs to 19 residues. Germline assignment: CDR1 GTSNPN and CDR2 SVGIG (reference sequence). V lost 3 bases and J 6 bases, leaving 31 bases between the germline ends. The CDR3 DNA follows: TGTGCCTGGAGAGTGACTTACGGCGGGTCTAGAATTACACCTGATACGCAGTATTTT. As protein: CAWRVTYGGSRITPDTQYF.

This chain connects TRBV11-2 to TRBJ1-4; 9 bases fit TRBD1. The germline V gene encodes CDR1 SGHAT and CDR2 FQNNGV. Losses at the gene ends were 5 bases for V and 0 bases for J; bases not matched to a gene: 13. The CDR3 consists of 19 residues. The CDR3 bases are TGTGCCAGCAGCCCCCGGGACAGGGCTTTCGGAGCAACTAATGAAAAACTGTTTTTT. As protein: CASSPRDRAFGATNEKLFF.

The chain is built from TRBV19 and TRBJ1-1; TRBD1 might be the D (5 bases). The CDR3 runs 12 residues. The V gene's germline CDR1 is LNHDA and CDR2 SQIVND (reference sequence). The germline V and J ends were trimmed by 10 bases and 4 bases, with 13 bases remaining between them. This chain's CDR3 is CATRVGGTEAFF. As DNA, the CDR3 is TGTGCCACCAGGGTGGGGGGCACTGAAGCTTTCTTT.

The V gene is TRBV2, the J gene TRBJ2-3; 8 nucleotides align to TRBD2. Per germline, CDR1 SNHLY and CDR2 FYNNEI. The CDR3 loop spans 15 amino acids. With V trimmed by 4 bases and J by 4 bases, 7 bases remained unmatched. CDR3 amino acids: CASSVQAGVSDTQYF. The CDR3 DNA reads TGTGCCAGCAGTGTCCAAGCGGGAGTCTCAGATACGCAGTATTTT.

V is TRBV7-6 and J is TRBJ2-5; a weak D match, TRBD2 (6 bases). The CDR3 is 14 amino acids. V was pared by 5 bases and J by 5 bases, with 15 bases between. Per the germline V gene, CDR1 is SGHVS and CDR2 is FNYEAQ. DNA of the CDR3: TGTGCCAGCAGCCCCTTTGGGGGGTCGGAGACCCAGTACTTC. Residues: CASSPFGGSETQYF.

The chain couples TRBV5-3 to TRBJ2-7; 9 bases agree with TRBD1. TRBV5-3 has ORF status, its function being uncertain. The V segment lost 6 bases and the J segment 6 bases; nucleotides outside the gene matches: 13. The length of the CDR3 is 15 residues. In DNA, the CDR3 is TGTGCCAGAACCAGCCGCCGGGACAGGGCCGTCGAGCAGTACTTC. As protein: CARTSRRDRAVEQYF.

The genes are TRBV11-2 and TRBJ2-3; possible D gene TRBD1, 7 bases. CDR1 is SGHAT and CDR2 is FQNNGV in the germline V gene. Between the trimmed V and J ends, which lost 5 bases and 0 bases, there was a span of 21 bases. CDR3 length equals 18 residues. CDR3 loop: CASSPTGAGFLSTDTQYF. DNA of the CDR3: TGTGCCAGCAGCCCTACAGGGGCGGGATTTTTAAGCACAGATACGCAGTATTTT.